This T cell receptor beta chain stems from a study of T cell responses to AZD1222 COVID-19 vaccine. The CDR3 is 16 residues long. From germline, CDR1 is SGHTA and CDR2 FQGTGA. The ends lost 5 bases at V and 4 bases at J; junction bases unmatched: 13. Sequencing used immunoSEQ multiplex PCR; TCRdb keeps in-frame clones, though not all of them. The repertoire holds 85,000 to 95,000 clones, almost 90% seen once, with 8% to 9.5% in the top ten. The sequence came from an adult in good health. The specimen was peripheral blood, collected on day 0 of AZD1222 vaccination. The chain recombines TRBV7-3 with TRBJ1-2; 7 bases are a match to TRBD1. CDR3 loop: CASSGDSPGGSYGYTF. In nucleotides, the CDR3 is TGTGCCAGCAGCGGGGACAGCCCAGGGGGTAGCTATGGCTACACCTTC.